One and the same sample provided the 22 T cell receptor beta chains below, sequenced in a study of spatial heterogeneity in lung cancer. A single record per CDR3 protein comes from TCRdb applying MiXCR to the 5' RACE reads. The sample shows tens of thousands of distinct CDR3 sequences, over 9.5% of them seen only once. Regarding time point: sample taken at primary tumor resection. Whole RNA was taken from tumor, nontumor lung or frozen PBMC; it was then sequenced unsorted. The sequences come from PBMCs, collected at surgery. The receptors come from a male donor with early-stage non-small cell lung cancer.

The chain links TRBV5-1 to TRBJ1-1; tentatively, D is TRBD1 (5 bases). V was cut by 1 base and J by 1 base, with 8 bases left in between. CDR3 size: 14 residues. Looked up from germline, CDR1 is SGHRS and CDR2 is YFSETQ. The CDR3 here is CASSLIGANTEAFF. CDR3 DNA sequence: TGCGCCAGCAGCTTGATCGGGGCGAACACTGAAGCTTTCTTT.

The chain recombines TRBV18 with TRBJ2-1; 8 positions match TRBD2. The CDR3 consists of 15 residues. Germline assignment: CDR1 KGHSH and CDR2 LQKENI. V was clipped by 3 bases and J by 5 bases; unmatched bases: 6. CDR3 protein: CASSPGLGFNNEQFF. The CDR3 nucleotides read TGTGCCAGCTCACCGGGACTAGGTTTTAACAATGAGCAGTTCTTC.

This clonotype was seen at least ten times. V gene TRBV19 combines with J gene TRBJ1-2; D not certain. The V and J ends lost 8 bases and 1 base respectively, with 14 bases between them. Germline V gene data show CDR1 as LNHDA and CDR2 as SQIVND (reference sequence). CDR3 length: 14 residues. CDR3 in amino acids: CASFSKGVNYGYTF. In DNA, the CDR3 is TGTGCCAGTTTTTCCAAGGGCGTTAACTATGGCTACACCTTC.

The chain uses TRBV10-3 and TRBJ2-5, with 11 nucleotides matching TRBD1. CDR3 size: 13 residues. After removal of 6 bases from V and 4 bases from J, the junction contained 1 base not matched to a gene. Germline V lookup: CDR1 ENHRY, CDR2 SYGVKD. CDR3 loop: CAIRGQGGETQYF. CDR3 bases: TGTGCCATCAGGGGACAGGGGGGAGAGACCCAGTACTTC.

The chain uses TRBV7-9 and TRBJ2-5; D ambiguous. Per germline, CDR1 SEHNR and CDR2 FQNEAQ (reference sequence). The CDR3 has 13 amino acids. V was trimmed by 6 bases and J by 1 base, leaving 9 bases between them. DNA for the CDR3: TGTGCCAGCAGGGAACAAGTCCAAGAGACCCAGTACTTC. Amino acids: CASREQVQETQYF.

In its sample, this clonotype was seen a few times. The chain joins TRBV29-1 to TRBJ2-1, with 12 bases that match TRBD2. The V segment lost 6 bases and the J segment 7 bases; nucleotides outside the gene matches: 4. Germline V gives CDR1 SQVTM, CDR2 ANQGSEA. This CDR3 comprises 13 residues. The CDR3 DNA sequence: TGCAGCGTGCGGACTAGCGGGGAAAATGAGCAGTTCTTC. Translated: CSVRTSGENEQFF.

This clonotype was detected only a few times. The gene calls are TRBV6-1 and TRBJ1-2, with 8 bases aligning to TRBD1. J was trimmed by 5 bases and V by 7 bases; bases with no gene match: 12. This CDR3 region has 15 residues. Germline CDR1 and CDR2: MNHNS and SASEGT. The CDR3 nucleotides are TGTGCCAGCATTCAGTACGGGACAGGATTTTATGGCTACACCTTC. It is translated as CASIQYGTGFYGYTF.

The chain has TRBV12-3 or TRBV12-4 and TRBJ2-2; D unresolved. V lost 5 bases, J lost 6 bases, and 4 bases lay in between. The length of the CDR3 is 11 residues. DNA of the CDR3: TGTGCCAGCAGTGCCCCCGGGGAGCTGTTTTTT. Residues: CASSAPGELFF.

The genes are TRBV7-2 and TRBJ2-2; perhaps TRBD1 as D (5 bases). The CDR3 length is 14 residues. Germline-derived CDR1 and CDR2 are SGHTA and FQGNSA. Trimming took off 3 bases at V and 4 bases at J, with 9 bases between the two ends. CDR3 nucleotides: TGTGCCAGCAGCTTCCAGGGTGGCACCGGGGAGCTGTTTTTT. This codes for CASSFQGGTGELFF.

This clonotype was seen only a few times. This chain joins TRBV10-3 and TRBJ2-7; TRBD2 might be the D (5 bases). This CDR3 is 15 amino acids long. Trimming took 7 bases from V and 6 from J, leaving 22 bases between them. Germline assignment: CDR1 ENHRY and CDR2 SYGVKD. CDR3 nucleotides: TGTGCCATCATGGGAACGGGCGGGCGTCTGGGCGAGCAGTACTTC. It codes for CAIMGTGGRLGEQYF.

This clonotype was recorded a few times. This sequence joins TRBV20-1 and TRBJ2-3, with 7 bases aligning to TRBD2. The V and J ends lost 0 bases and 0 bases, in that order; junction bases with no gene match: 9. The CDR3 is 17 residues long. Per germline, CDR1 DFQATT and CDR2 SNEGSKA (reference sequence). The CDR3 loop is CSAREREGRVSTDTQYF. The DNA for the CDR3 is TGCAGTGCTAGAGAAAGGGAGGGGCGGGTTAGCACAGATACGCAGTATTTT.

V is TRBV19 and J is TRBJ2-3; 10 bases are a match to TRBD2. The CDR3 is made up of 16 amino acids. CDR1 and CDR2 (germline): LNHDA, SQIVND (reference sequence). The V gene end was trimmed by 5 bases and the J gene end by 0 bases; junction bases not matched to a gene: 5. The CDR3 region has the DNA TGTGCCAGTAGTCAGCGGGGGGGACCTAGCACAGATACGCAGTATTTT. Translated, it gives CASSQRGGPSTDTQYF.

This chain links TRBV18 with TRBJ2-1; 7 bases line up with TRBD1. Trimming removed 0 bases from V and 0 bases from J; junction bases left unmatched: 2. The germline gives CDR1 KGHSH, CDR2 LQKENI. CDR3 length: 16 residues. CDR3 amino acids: CASSPPDRSSYNEQFF. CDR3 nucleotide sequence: TGTGCCAGCTCACCACCGGACAGGAGCTCCTACAATGAGCAGTTCTTC.

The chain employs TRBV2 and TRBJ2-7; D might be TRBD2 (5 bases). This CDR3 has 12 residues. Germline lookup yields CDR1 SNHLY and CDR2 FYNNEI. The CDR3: CDTRRETYEQYF. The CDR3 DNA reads TGTGACACCAGACGGGAAACCTACGAGCAGTACTTC.

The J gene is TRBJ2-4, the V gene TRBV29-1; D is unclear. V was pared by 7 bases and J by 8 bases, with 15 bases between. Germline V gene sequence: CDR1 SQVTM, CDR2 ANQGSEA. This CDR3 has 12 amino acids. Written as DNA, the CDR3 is TGCAGCGGTGGCCTGGATCCGGACATTCAGTACTTC. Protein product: CSGGLDPDIQYF. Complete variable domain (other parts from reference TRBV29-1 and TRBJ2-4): SAVISQKPSRDICQRGTSLTIQCQVDSQVTMMFWYRQQPGQSLTLIATANQGSEATYESGFVIDKFPISRPNLTFSTLTVSNMSPEDSSIYLCSGGLDPDIQYFGAGTRLSVL.

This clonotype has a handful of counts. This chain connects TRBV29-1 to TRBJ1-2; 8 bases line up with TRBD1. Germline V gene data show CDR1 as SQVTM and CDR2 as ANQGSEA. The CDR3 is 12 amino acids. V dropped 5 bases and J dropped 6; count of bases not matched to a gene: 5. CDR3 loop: CSVPDRVHGYTF. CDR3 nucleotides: TGCAGCGTTCCGGACAGGGTCCATGGCTACACCTTC.

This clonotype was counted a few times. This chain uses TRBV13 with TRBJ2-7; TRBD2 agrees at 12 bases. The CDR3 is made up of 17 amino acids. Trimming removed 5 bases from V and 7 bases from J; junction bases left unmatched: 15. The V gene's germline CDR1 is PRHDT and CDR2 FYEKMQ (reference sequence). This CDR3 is CASSPRPSGRALGEQYF. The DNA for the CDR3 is TGTGCCAGCAGCCCTCGACCTAGCGGGAGGGCCTTGGGGGAGCAGTACTTC.

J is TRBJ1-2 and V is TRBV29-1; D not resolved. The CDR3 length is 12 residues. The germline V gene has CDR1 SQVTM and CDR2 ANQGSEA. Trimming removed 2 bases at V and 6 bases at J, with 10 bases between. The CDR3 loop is CSVEWGEDGYTF. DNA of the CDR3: TGCAGCGTTGAATGGGGAGAGGATGGCTACACCTTC.

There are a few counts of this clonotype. The chain's CDR3 is CASNEGPYNEQFF. DNA for the CDR3: TGTGCCAGCAACGAGGGTCCCTACAATGAGCAGTTCTTC. This chain connects TRBV11-1 to TRBJ2-1; D is perhaps TRBD2 (5 bases). Trimming took off 7 bases at V and 2 bases at J, with 9 bases between the two ends. Germline V gene data show CDR1 as SGHAT and CDR2 as FQDESV (reference sequence). The CDR3 has 13 residues.

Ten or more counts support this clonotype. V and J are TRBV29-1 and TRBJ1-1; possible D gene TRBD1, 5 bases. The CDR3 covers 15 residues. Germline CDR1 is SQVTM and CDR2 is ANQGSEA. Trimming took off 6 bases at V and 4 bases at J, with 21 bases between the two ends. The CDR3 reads CSVGSWDGGVTEAFF. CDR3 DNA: TGCAGCGTCGGGAGTTGGGACGGTGGGGTCACTGAAGCTTTCTTT.

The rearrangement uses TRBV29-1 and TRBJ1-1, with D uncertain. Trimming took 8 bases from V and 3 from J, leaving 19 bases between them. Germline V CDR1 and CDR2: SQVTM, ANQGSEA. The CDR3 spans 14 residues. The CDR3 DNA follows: TGCAGCATTGCCGCCGCGGGTTTTTACACTGAAGCTTTCTTT. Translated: CSIAAAGFYTEAFF.

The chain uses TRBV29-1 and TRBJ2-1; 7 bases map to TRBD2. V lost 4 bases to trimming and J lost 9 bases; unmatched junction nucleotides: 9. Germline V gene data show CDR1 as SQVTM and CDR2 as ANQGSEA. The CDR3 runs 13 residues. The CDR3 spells CSVGRGSIIEQFF. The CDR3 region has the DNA TGCAGCGTTGGCCGCGGGAGTATTATTGAGCAGTTCTTC.